This T cell receptor (beta chain) came from a study of blood T cell repertoires in COVID-19. CDR3 length equals 13 residues. CDR1 and CDR2 from the germline V gene are SGHKS and YYEKEE (reference sequence). The V and J ends lost 2 bases and 10 bases respectively, with 12 bases between them. Source study methods: How many nucleated cells were present was estimated from reference gene primer amplification. Assay: immunoSEQ multiplex PCR; the TCRdb copy retains only in-frame clones and omits some. V, J and clone size derive from that table, while D and trimming were established from the DNA sequence. The sample lists 150,000 to 190,000 clones; around four fifths were seen once. This clone was counted between two and nine times.

This receptor was taken from a woman of 80 years or more with acute or convalescent COVID-19. The J gene is TRBJ1-4, the V gene TRBV5-5; D not resolved. Specimen: peripheral blood. The CDR3 coding sequence is TGTGCCAGCAGCTTAATTAGGGAGGGAAAACTGTTTTTT. This gives the protein CASSLIREGKLFF.